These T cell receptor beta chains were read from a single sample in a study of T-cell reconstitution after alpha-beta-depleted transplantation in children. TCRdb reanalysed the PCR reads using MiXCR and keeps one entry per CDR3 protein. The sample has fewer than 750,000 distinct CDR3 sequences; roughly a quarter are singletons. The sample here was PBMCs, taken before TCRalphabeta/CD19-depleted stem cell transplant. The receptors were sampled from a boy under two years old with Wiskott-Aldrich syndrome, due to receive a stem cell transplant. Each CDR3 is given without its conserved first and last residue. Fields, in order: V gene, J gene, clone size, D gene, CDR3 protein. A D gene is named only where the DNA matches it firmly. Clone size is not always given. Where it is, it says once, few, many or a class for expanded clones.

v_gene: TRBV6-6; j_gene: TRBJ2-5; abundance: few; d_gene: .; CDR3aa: ASSYVWAQY
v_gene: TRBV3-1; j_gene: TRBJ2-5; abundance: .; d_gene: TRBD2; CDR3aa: ASSLGTSTYQY
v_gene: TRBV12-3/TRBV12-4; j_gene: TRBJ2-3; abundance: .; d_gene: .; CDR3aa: ASSQGRFGTDTQY
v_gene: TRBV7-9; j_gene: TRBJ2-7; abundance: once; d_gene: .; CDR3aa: ASSLVVAAGPPYEQY
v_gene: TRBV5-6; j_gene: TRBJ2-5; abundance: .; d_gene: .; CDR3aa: ASSSSAGGEETQY
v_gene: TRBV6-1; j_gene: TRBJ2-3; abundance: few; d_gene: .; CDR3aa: ASSEALTDTQY
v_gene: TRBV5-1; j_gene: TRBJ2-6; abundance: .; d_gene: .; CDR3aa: ASSLLSGPSGANVLT
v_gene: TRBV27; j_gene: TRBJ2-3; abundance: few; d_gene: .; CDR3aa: ASNRDYDTDTQY
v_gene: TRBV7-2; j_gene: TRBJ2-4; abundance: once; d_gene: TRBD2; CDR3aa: ASSFKAGDKNIQY
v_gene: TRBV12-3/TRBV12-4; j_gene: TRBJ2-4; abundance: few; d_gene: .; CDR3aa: ASSISGAGAQY
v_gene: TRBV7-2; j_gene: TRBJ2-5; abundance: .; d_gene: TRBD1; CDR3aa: ASSPGTDLETQY
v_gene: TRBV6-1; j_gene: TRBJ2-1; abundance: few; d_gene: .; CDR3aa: ASSRAKVISSYNEQF
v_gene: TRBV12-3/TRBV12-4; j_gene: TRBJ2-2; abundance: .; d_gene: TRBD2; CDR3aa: ASSPTSSYTGELF
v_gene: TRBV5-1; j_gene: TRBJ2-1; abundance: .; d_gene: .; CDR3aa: ASSLDGSTYNEQF
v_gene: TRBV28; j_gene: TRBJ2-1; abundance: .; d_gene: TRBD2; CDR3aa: ASSLGASGRTLKF
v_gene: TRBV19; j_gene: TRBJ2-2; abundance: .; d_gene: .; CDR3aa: ASSILPTVNTGELF
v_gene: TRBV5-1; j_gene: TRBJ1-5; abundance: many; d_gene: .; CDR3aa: ASSLEGSNQPQH
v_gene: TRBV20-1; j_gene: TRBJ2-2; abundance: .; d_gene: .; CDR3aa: SAKGGPGELF
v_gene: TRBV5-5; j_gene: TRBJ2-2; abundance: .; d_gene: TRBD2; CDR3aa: ASSWTSGANTGELF
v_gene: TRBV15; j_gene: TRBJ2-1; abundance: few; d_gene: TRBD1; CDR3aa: ATSRDRGTYNEQF
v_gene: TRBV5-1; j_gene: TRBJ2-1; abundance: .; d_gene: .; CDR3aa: ASSLEVFTGNEQF
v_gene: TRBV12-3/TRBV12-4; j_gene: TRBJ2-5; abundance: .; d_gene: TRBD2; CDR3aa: ASSAGLVTETQY
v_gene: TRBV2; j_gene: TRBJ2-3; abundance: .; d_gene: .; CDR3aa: ASSFGGFATDTQY
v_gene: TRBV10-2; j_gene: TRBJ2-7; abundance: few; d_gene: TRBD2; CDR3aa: ASRRTSGSLGEQY
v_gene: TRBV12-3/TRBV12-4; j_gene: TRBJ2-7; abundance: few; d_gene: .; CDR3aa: ASSLAGGANLGEQY
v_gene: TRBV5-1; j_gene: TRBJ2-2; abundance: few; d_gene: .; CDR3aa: ASSLVADTGELF
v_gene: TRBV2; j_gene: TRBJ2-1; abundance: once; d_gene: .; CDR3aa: ASSEVGGNEQF
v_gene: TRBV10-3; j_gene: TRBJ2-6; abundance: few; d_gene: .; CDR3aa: AISENGDRPSSGANVLT
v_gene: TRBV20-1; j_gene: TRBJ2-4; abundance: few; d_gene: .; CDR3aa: SAGNRDTLAKNIQY
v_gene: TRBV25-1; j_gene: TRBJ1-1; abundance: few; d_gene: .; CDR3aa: ASSEGGYTEAF
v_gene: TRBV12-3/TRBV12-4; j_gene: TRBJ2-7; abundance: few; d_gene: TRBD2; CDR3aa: ASSPRTSLSEQY
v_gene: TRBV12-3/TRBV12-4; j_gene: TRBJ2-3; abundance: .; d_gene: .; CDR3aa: ASSSDTSLADTQY